A selection of T cell receptor beta chains follows, all from one sample in a study of shared clonotypes between healthy human individuals. The assay was immunoSEQ multiplex PCR, and TCRdb's table has in-frame clones only and misses some. The data hold about 450,000 clones, with 70% to 80% observed a single time. Source material: PBMCs. Receptors were obtained from a woman in her forties in good health. Some clones in this sample may be carry-over from other donors' samples. Both conserved end residues are part of each CDR3. A D gene is named only where the DNA matches it firmly. The size entry is marked missing in some rows and otherwise reads once, few, many or a size class.

CDR3 protein: CASSFAGSGDTQYF; CDR3 DNA: TGTGCCAGCAGTTTCGCGGGAAGTGGAGATACGCAGTATTTT; clone size: -; J gene: TRBJ2-3; V gene: TRBV28; D gene: -
CDR3 protein: CASSQPGQGNSGANVLTF; CDR3 DNA: TGCGCCAGCAGCCAACCGGGACAGGGGAACTCTGGGGCCAACGTCCTGACTTTC; clone size: -; J gene: TRBJ2-6; V gene: TRBV4-1; D gene: TRBD1
CDR3 protein: CASSDPWQGEQYF; CDR3 DNA: TGCGCCAGCAGTGATCCCTGGCAGGGCGAGCAGTACTTC; clone size: -; J gene: TRBJ2-7; V gene: TRBV10-2; D gene: -
CDR3 protein: CASSWGGRTDTQYF; CDR3 DNA: TGTGCCAGCAGCTGGGGCGGGAGGACAGATACGCAGTATTTT; clone size: -; J gene: TRBJ2-3; V gene: TRBV7-3; D gene: TRBD2
CDR3 protein: CASSGTSGLRQQYF; CDR3 DNA: TGTGCCAGCAGTGGGACTAGCGGACTACGCCAGCAGTACTTC; clone size: -; J gene: TRBJ2-7; V gene: TRBV28; D gene: TRBD2
CDR3 protein: CACNEWLADYNEQFF; CDR3 DNA: TGTGCCTGCAATGAGTGGCTAGCGGACTACAATGAGCAGTTCTTC; clone size: -; J gene: TRBJ2-1; V gene: TRBV30; D gene: TRBD2
CDR3 protein: CASSAGQGLEQYF; CDR3 DNA: TGTGCCAGTAGTGCCGGACAGGGTCTCGAGCAGTACTTC; clone size: -; J gene: TRBJ2-7; V gene: TRBV19; D gene: TRBD1
CDR3 protein: CASSDSVGSTDTQYF; CDR3 DNA: TGTGCCAGCAGTGACTCGGTAGGCAGCACAGATACGCAGTATTTT; clone size: many; J gene: TRBJ2-3; V gene: TRBV6-4; D gene: -
CDR3 protein: CAWRWQGTDTQYF; CDR3 DNA: TGTGCCTGGAGGTGGCAGGGCACAGATACGCAGTATTTT; clone size: -; J gene: TRBJ2-3; V gene: TRBV30; D gene: -
CDR3 protein: CAWSDGSNQPQHF; CDR3 DNA: TGTGCCTGGAGTGATGGCAGCAATCAGCCCCAGCATTTT; clone size: -; J gene: TRBJ1-5; V gene: TRBV30; D gene: -
CDR3 protein: CSVGQATNEKLFF; CDR3 DNA: TGCAGCGTCGGACAGGCAACTAATGAAAAACTGTTTTTT; clone size: -; J gene: TRBJ1-4; V gene: TRBV29-1; D gene: TRBD1
CDR3 protein: CASSVGLSSYEQYF; CDR3 DNA: TGTGCCAGCAGCGTTGGACTATCCTCCTACGAGCAGTACTTC; clone size: -; J gene: TRBJ2-7; V gene: TRBV5-6; D gene: -
CDR3 protein: CASSLAGGSSYEQYF; CDR3 DNA: TGTGCCAGCAGCTTAGCCGGGGGGTCATCCTACGAGCAGTACTTC; clone size: once; J gene: TRBJ2-7; V gene: TRBV7-2; D gene: TRBD2
CDR3 protein: CASSLSNRGTDTQYF; CDR3 DNA: TGTGCCAGCAGTTTATCAAATAGGGGGACAGATACGCAGTATTTT; clone size: -; J gene: TRBJ2-3; V gene: TRBV28; D gene: -
CDR3 protein: CASSDREGLFNEQFF; CDR3 DNA: TGCGCCAGCAGTGACCGGGAGGGCCTCTTCAATGAGCAGTTCTTC; clone size: -; J gene: TRBJ2-1; V gene: TRBV10-2; D gene: TRBD2
CDR3 protein: CASSHRGGPLPYEQYF; CDR3 DNA: TGTGCCAGCAGCCACAGGGGGGGGCCCCTACCTTACGAGCAGTACTTC; clone size: -; J gene: TRBJ2-7; V gene: TRBV14; D gene: -
CDR3 protein: CASGTGNGPQHF; CDR3 DNA: TGTGCCAGCGGTACGGGCAATGGGCCCCAGCATTTT; clone size: -; J gene: TRBJ1-5; V gene: TRBV6-6; D gene: -
CDR3 protein: CASSFQGVPYEQYF; CDR3 DNA: TGTGCCAGCAGCTTCCAGGGGGTACCTTACGAGCAGTACTTC; clone size: -; J gene: TRBJ2-7; V gene: TRBV5-6; D gene: TRBD1
CDR3 protein: CSVFPQNTEAFF; CDR3 DNA: TGCAGCGTTTTTCCCCAGAACACTGAAGCTTTCTTT; clone size: -; J gene: TRBJ1-1; V gene: TRBV29-1; D gene: -
CDR3 protein: CASSKRCRFSGKNGYTF; CDR3 DNA: TGTGCCAGCAGCAAAAGGTGTCGGTTTTCGGGGAAGAACGGCTACACCTTC; clone size: -; J gene: TRBJ1-2; V gene: TRBV21-1; D gene: -
CDR3 protein: CASSLELAGAGELFF; CDR3 DNA: TGTGCCAGCAGCTTAGAACTAGCGGGAGCCGGGGAGCTGTTTTTT; clone size: -; J gene: TRBJ2-2; V gene: TRBV7-2; D gene: TRBD2
CDR3 protein: CASSPPGQGSTGELFF; CDR3 DNA: TGTGCCAGCAGCCCACCGGGACAGGGGAGCACCGGGGAGCTGTTTTTT; clone size: -; J gene: TRBJ2-2; V gene: TRBV7-3; D gene: TRBD1
CDR3 protein: CASSLTYAGQTEAFF; CDR3 DNA: TGTGCCAGCAGCTTAACGTACGCAGGTCAAACTGAAGCTTTCTTT; clone size: -; J gene: TRBJ1-1; V gene: TRBV7-2; D gene: -
CDR3 protein: CASSQSRRASGPETQYF; CDR3 DNA: TGCGCCAGCAGTCAATCGAGGAGGGCTAGCGGGCCCGAGACCCAGTACTTC; clone size: -; J gene: TRBJ2-5; V gene: TRBV23-1; D gene: TRBD2